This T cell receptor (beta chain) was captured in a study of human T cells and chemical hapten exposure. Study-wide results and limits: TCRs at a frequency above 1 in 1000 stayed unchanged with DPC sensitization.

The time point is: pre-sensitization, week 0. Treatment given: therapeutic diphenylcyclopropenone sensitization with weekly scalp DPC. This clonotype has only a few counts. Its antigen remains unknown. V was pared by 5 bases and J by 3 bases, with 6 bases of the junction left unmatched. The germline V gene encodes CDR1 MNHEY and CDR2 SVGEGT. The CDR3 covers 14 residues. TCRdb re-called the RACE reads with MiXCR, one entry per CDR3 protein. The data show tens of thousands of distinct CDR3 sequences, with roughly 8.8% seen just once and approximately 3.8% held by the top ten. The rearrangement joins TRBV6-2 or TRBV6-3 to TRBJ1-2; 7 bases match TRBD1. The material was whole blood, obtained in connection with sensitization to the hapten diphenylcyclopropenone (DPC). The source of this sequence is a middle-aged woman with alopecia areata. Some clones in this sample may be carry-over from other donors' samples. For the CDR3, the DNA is TGTGCCAGCAGTCTCTTTGGACAGGACTATGGCTACACCTTC. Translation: CASSLFGQDYGYTF.